The 14 T cell receptor beta chains in this list originate from one sample, sequenced in a study of cytomegalovirus exposure and HLA in healthy donors. The PCR had 60 Vbeta and 13 Jbeta primers. Libraries were prepared by immunoSEQ multiplex PCR; TCRdb keeps only in-frame clonotypes and omits some of them. The sample shows about 99,000 clones, around 80% of them seen only once. The sequencing input was PBMCs. These receptors were collected from a middle-aged woman in good health and CMV-seronegative.

On this clone: This CDR3 is also generated by other DNA sequences in the sample. The chain couples TRBV28 to TRBJ1-4, with TRBD1 matching 7 bases. The CDR3 runs 13 residues. The germline V gene has CDR1 MDHEN and CDR2 SYDVKM. V lost 6 bases and J lost 6; bases outside the gene matches: 4. DNA for the CDR3: TGTGCCAGCAGCCGGGACAGTCATGAAAAACTGTTTTTT. It is translated as CASSRDSHEKLFF.

The chain carries TRBV7-2 and TRBJ2-3, with D possibly matching TRBD1 (6 bases). The CDR3 is made up of 15 amino acids. Per germline, CDR1 SGHTA and CDR2 FQGNSA. V was trimmed by 4 bases and J by 4 bases, leaving 15 bases between them. Here the CDR3 reads CASSSLAQGPDTQYF. Written as DNA, the CDR3 is TGTGCCAGCAGCTCCCTGGCCCAGGGGCCAGATACGCAGTATTTT.

The chain links TRBV28 to TRBJ2-5, with 13 bases identical to TRBD2. Germline CDR1 and CDR2: MDHEN and SYDVKM. CDR3 length: 16 amino acids. Germline trimming cut 6 bases from V and 5 bases from J; bases unmatched to any gene: 9. In DNA form, the CDR3 reads TGTGCCAGCAGAAGACGGGGACTAGCGGGACGGGAGACCCAGTACTTC. Its translation: CASRRRGLAGRETQYF.

The genes are TRBV27 and TRBJ2-1, with 7 bases fitting TRBD2. V lost 4 bases to trimming and J lost 6 bases; unmatched junction nucleotides: 9. The CDR3 is 15 residues long. The germline CDR1 and CDR2 sequences are MNHEY and SMNVEV (reference sequence). The CDR3 loop is CASSSSLAALNEQFF. DNA of the CDR3: TGTGCCAGCAGTTCTAGCCTAGCGGCCCTCAATGAGCAGTTCTTC.

The V call is TRBV19, the J call TRBJ2-7, with 10 bases matching TRBD2. The CDR3 covers 15 residues. Unmatched junction bases numbered 6, after V lost 4 bases and J lost 3 bases. Looked up from germline, CDR1 is LNHDA and CDR2 is SQIVND (reference sequence). CDR3 region: CASSSLAGAVYEQYF. CDR3 nucleotides: TGTGCCAGTAGTAGTCTAGCGGGAGCAGTCTACGAGCAGTACTTC.

The rearrangement links TRBV5-4 to TRBJ1-2, with a possible D match to TRBD1 (6 bases). The length of the CDR3 is 15 residues. From germline, CDR1 is SGHNT and CDR2 YYREEE (reference sequence). Trimming pared 1 base from V and 6 bases from J, leaving 16 bases between. CDR3 sequence: CASSLWVGTSDGYTF. CDR3 in DNA: TGTGCCAGCAGCTTGTGGGTGGGGACATCGGATGGCTACACCTTC. Looking up the rest from reference TRBV5-4 and TRBJ1-2 gives the full variable domain: ETGVTQSPTHLIKTRGQQVTLRCSSQSGHNTVSWYQQALGQGPQFIFQYYREEENGRGNFPPRFSGLQFPNYSSELNVNALELDDSALYLCASSLWVGTSDGYTFGSGTRLTVV.

There are a few counts of this clone. This chain joins TRBV4-3 and TRBJ1-4; D is unclear. Trimming took off 4 bases at V and 6 bases at J, with 15 bases between the two ends. The CDR3 loop spans 15 amino acids. CDR1 and CDR2 (germline): LGHNA, YSLEER. The CDR3 region has the DNA TGCGCCAGCAGCCCCAGAGCGATAGGCGATGAAAAACTGTTTTTT. This gives the protein CASSPRAIGDEKLFF.

The chain carries TRBV5-8 and TRBJ2-7; TRBD2 matches 8 bases. The CDR3 totals 15 residues. J was trimmed by 1 base and V by 0 bases; bases with no gene match: 3. Germline CDR1 is SGHTS and CDR2 is YDEGEE. CDR3 coding DNA: TGTGCCAGCAGCTTGGCCCGCGGGGGGTCCTACGAGCAGTACTTC. It yields the protein CASSLARGGSYEQYF.

This clone was recorded a few times. V gene TRBV27 combines with J gene TRBJ2-1; D might be TRBD2 (5 bases). V lost 7 bases, J lost 8 bases, and 9 bases lay in between. In germline, CDR1 is MNHEY, CDR2 SMNVEV (reference sequence). CDR3 size: 11 residues. The CDR3 protein is CASIMRDEQFF. The CDR3, as DNA: TGTGCCAGCATCATGCGGGATGAGCAGTTCTTC.

The V and J genes are TRBV28 and TRBJ2-7; 7 bases are shared with TRBD1. J was trimmed by 3 bases and V by 6 bases; bases with no gene match: 11. CDR3 length: 15 amino acids. CDR1 and CDR2 (germline): MDHEN, SYDVKM. In DNA, the CDR3 is TGTGCCAGCAGAGGATCGCGACAGGGCAACTACGAGCAGTACTTC. The encoded protein is CASRGSRQGNYEQYF.

This clone has a single count. V gene TRBV5-1 combines with J gene TRBJ2-6, with 8 bases that match TRBD1. The CDR3 extends over 17 amino acids. Unmatched junction bases numbered 3, after V lost 0 bases and J lost 1 base. CDR1 and CDR2 from the germline V gene are SGHRS and YFSETQ. The CDR3 DNA reads TGCGCCAGCAGCTTGGGCAGGGGGCAGTCTGGGGCCAACGTCCTGACTTTC. Translated, it gives CASSLGRGQSGANVLTF.

The chain couples TRBV27 to TRBJ2-1; 7 positions match TRBD2. This CDR3 spans 17 amino acids. With 1 base clipped from V and 0 bases from J, the junction kept 6 bases outside the gene matches. The germline gives CDR1 MNHEY, CDR2 SMNVEV (reference sequence). The CDR3 loop reads CASSLFPSGGSYNEQFF. For the CDR3, the DNA is TGTGCCAGCAGTTTATTTCCTTCGGGGGGCTCCTACAATGAGCAGTTCTTC.

The gene calls are TRBV6-1 and TRBJ2-7; TRBD2 is a possible D gene (6 bases). Germline CDR1 MNHNS, CDR2 SASEGT. V lost 2 bases to trimming and J lost 7 bases, with 21 bases between them. This CDR3 has 16 residues. For the CDR3, the DNA is TGTGCCAGCAGTGAACCCCCACTCCAAGCGGGCCGGGAGCAGTACTTC. It encodes CASSEPPLQAGREQYF.

The chain links TRBV18 to TRBJ1-1, with 8 nucleotides matching TRBD1. This CDR3 spans 16 amino acids. V lost 6 bases and J lost 6; bases outside the gene matches: 15. The germline gives CDR1 KGHSH, CDR2 LQKENI. The CDR3 loop reads CASSRKATGQASEAFF. The CDR3 nucleotides read TGTGCCAGCTCGCGCAAAGCTACGGGACAGGCTTCTGAAGCTTTCTTT.